This T cell receptor (beta chain) originates from a study of blood T cell repertoires in COVID-19. The wider study: The United States, Italy and Spain provided the acute and convalescent COVID-19 samples. Nucleic acid was either cDNA or gDNA, and it came from T cells, B-cell-depleted T cells, or PBMCs.

Losses at the gene ends were 4 bases for V and 4 bases for J; bases not matched to a gene: 4. This CDR3 has 14 residues. Germline V CDR1 and CDR2: MNHEY, SMNVEV (reference sequence). As originally analysed: Counts of nucleated cells, estimated from reference gene primer amplification, were obtained. Here immunoSEQ multiplex PCR was the method, and the copy in TCRdb shows in-frame clones only, minus some. V, J and clone size were drawn from that table, and D and trimming were deduced from the DNA. This table holds about 32,000 clones, about 85% found once. The sample comprised peripheral blood. This clonotype was obtained from a man aged 45-60 years with active or convalescent COVID-19. The chain has TRBV27 and TRBJ2-1; 7 bases are a match to TRBD2. The CDR3 sequence is CASSSREKYNEQFF. CDR3 coding DNA: TGTGCCAGCAGTTCGCGGGAGAAGTACAATGAGCAGTTCTTC.